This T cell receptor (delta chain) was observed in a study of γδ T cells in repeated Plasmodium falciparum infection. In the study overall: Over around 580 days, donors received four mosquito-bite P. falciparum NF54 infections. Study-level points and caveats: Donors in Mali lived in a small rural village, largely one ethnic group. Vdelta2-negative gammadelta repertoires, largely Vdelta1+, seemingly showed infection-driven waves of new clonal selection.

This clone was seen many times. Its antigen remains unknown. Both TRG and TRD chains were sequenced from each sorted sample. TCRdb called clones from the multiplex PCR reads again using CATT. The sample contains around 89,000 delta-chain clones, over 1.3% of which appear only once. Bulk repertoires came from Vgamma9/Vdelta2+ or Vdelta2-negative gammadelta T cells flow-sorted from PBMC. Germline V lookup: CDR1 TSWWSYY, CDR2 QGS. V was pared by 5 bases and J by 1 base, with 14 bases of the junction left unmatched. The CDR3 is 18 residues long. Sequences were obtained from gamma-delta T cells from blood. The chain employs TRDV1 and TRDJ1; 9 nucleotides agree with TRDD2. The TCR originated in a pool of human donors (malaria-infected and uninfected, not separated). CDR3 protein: CALGSPEPSYLSTDKLIF. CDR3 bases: TGTGCTCTTGGGTCCCCCGAGCCTTCCTACTTAAGCACCGATAAACTCATCTTT.